These 11 T cell receptor beta chains share one sample of origin, sequenced in a study of cytomegalovirus exposure and HLA in healthy donors. This PCR relied on a set of 60 Vbeta primers and 13 Jbeta primers. This table comes from immunoSEQ multiplex PCR, and its TCRdb copy is limited to in-frame clones, with some not included. The sample table includes 100,000 to 150,000 clones. Sequenced material: PBMCs. These receptors all stem from a man aged 18 to 29 in good health and CMV-seronegative.

This chain uses TRBV30 with TRBJ2-3; no firm D call. The CDR3 totals 11 residues. V lost 8 bases to trimming and J lost 3 bases, with 9 bases between them. Per the germline V gene, CDR1 is GTSNPN and CDR2 is SVGIG (reference sequence). CDR3 nucleotide sequence: TGTGCCCGCGAGGAGACAGATACGCAGTATTTT. Amino acids: CAREETDTQYF.

The rearrangement uses TRBV7-2 and TRBJ1-4; TRBD1 matches 8 bases. Per germline, CDR1 SGHTA and CDR2 FQGNSA. The CDR3 loop spans 15 amino acids. With V trimmed by 3 bases and J by 1 base, 1 base remained unmatched. The CDR3 reads CASSFRGRTNEKLFF. The CDR3, as DNA: TGTGCCAGCAGCTTCAGGGGGCGAACTAATGAAAAACTGTTTTTT.

The V gene is TRBV4-1, the J gene TRBJ2-7; a possible D gene is TRBD2 (6 bases). Germline lookup yields CDR1 MGHRA and CDR2 YSYEKL. Between the trimmed V and J ends, which lost 1 base and 7 bases, there was a span of 17 bases. The CDR3 runs 15 residues. CDR3 DNA sequence: TGCGCCAGCAGCCAAGCCGGGAACCTCGCGGGGGAGCAGTACTTC. Translating gives CASSQAGNLAGEQYF.

The gene calls are TRBV25-1 and TRBJ2-6, with a weak D call TRBD2 (5 bases). Germline V gene sequence: CDR1 MGHDK, CDR2 SYGVNS. This CDR3 contains 16 residues. Trimming removed 0 bases from V and 1 base from J, with 7 bases in between. The CDR3 sequence: CASSEYGGSGANVLTF. Written as DNA, the CDR3 is TGTGCCAGCAGTGAATATGGAGGTTCTGGGGCCAACGTCCTGACTTTC.

The gene calls are TRBV5-1 and TRBJ2-7; D is perhaps TRBD2 (6 bases). The CDR3 has 14 residues. Germline CDR1 and CDR2: SGHRS and YFSETQ. V was pared by 3 bases and J by 5 bases, with 15 bases between. DNA of the CDR3: TGCGCCAGCAGCTACGGGACCGTAGCGGACGAGCAGTACTTC. Translating gives CASSYGTVADEQYF.

The chain is built from TRBV5-1 and TRBJ1-1; 9 nucleotides agree with TRBD1. The CDR3 length is 15 residues. V lost 2 bases to trimming and J lost 1 base; unmatched junction nucleotides: 3. CDR1 and CDR2 (germline): SGHRS, YFSETQ. The CDR3 coding sequence is TGCGCCAGCAGCTTTACGGGACAGGGGAACACTGAAGCTTTCTTT. This translates into CASSFTGQGNTEAFF.

V usage is TRBV2 and J usage is TRBJ2-5, with D perhaps matching TRBD1 (6 bases). Germline V lookup: CDR1 SNHLY, CDR2 FYNNEI. This CDR3 comprises 13 residues. The V and J ends lost 6 bases and 5 bases respectively, with 13 bases between them. CDR3: CASSVGAGETQYF. The CDR3 DNA reads as TGTGCCAGCAGCGTGGGGGCAGGGGAGACCCAGTACTTC. The whole variable domain, remainder taken from reference TRBV2 and TRBJ2-5, is EPEVTQTPSHQVTQMGQEVILRCVPISNHLYFYWYRQILGQKVEFLVSFYNNEISEKSEIFDDQFSVERPDGSNFTLKIRSTKLEDSAMYFCASSVGAGETQYFGPGTRLLVL.

The chain combines TRBV6-1 with TRBJ1-4; TRBD1 aligns across 9 bases. The CDR3 covers 15 residues. The junction had 5 bases not matched to a gene; V was cut back by 2 bases and J by 7 bases. Per the germline V gene, CDR1 is MNHNS and CDR2 is SASEGT. The CDR3 sequence is CASSEPGQGAEKLFF. CDR3 nucleotide sequence: TGTGCCAGCAGTGAACCGGGACAGGGAGCTGAAAAACTGTTTTTT.

J is TRBJ1-2 and V is TRBV7-9, with TRBD1 matching over 9 bases. The CDR3 covers 14 residues. After removal of 5 bases from V and 0 bases from J, the junction contained 1 base not matched to a gene. Germline CDR1 SEHNR, CDR2 FQNEAQ (reference sequence). In DNA form, the CDR3 reads TGTGCCAGCAGCGGGACAGGGTCTAACTATGGCTACACCTTC. Translation gives CASSGTGSNYGYTF. The full variable domain, completed using reference TRBV7-9 and TRBJ1-2, is DTGVSQNPRHKITKRGQNVTFRCDPISEHNRLYWYRQTLGQGPEFLTYFQNEAQLEKSRLLSDRFSAERPKGSFSTLEIQRTEQGDSAMYLCASSGTGSNYGYTFGSGTRLTVV.

The CDR3 is CASSLGQGGNYGYTF. The CDR3 nucleotides read TGTGCCAGCAGCCTCGGACAGGGGGGTAACTATGGCTACACCTTC. This rearrangement joins TRBV27 to TRBJ1-2; 10 nucleotides agree with TRBD1. J lost 1 base, V lost 6 bases, and 5 bases had no gene match. CDR1 and CDR2 (germline): MNHEY, SMNVEV (reference sequence). The CDR3 consists of 15 residues.

The CDR3 DNA reads TGCAGCGTTCCCGGGCTCGGGACAGGGACTGAAAAACTGTTTTTT. It codes for CSVPGLGTGTEKLFF. This rearrangement joins TRBV29-1 to TRBJ1-4; 9 bases agree with TRBD1. Germline lookup yields CDR1 SQVTM and CDR2 ANQGSEA. The CDR3 runs to 15 residues. Unmatched junction bases numbered 11, after V lost 5 bases and J lost 7 bases.